A selection of T cell receptor beta chains follows, all from one sample in a study of blood T cell repertoires in COVID-19. The data were produced by immunoSEQ multiplex PCR, yet TCRdb's version contains in-frame clones alone and is incomplete. This table holds over 60,000 clones, roughly 71% found once. The sample was peripheral blood. The source is a human donor in a cohort sampled during active COVID-19. The CDR3 runs from the conserved cysteine through the conserved F or W. D genes are given only for firm matches. Not all rows give a size; the values are once, few, many and, for expanded clones, a class.

clone_size j_call v_call d_call cdr3_aa cdr3_nt
NA TRBJ2-2 TRBV6-5 NA CASMRGSGTGELFF TGTGCCAGCATGCGCGGGTCAGGCACCGGGGAGCTGTTTTTT
NA TRBJ2-1 TRBV5-1 TRBD1 CASSSTGTGVDEQFF TGCGCCAGCAGCTCCACCGGGACAGGGGTCGATGAGCAGTTCTTC
NA TRBJ2-7 TRBV6-2/TRBV6-3 TRBD1 CASSSNRGQGTYEQYF TGTGCCAGCAGTTCCAACAGGGGACAGGGGACCTACGAGCAGTACTTC
NA TRBJ2-7 TRBV19 NA CASSISQVHEQYF TGTGCCAGTAGTATCAGCCAGGTCCACGAGCAGTACTTC
NA TRBJ2-1 TRBV7-2 TRBD2 CASSLAGGTSGLQQFF TGTGCCAGCAGCTTAGCGGGGGGGACTAGCGGGCTCCAACAGTTCTTC
NA TRBJ2-6 TRBV7-8 NA CASSYTGFSGANVLTF TGTGCCAGCAGCTATACGGGATTCTCTGGGGCCAACGTCCTGACTTTC
NA TRBJ2-7 TRBV10-3 NA CAISDRAPSYEQYF TGTGCCATCAGTGACAGGGCCCCCTCCTACGAGCAGTACTTC
NA TRBJ2-1 TRBV24-1 NA CATGPKGRLNEQFF TGTGCCACCGGACCTAAGGGGAGGTTAAATGAGCAGTTCTTC
NA TRBJ1-1 TRBV29-1 NA CSVAGSRGRDTEAFF TGCAGCGTTGCGGGTTCCAGGGGTCGAGACACTGAAGCTTTCTTT
NA TRBJ2-7 TRBV18 NA CASSPSWSGEHSEQYF TGTGCCAGCTCACCCTCGTGGTCGGGAGAACACTCCGAGCAGTACTTC
once TRBJ2-5 TRBV18 NA CASSPPNPGYQETQYF TGTGCCAGCTCACCACCTAATCCAGGGTACCAAGAGACCCAGTACTTC
NA TRBJ1-2 TRBV5-1 TRBD1 CASSEGQGLEGYTF TGCGCCAGCAGCGAGGGACAGGGATTGGAGGGCTACACCTTC
NA TRBJ2-3 TRBV28 NA CASSTAGPTDTQYF TGTGCCAGCAGTACTGCGGGACCAACAGATACGCAGTATTTT
few TRBJ1-2 TRBV6-5 NA CASSRAGYGYTF TGTGCCAGCAGTCGAGCGGGATATGGCTACACCTTC
NA TRBJ1-5 TRBV27 NA CASSLREGSQPQHF TGTGCCAGCAGTTTAAGAGAAGGGAGTCAGCCCCAGCATTTT
NA TRBJ1-3 TRBV27 NA CASSLAGSGNTIYF TGTGCCAGCAGCCTCGCGGGCTCTGGAAACACCATATATTTT
NA TRBJ1-4 TRBV3-1/TRBV3-2 NA CASSQGPGQLNEKLFF TGTGCCAGCAGCCAAGGACCGGGACAACTTAATGAAAAACTGTTTTTT
NA TRBJ1-2 TRBV11-2 NA CASSPTTQGVYGYTF TGTGCCAGCAGCCCTACCACGCAGGGCGTCTATGGCTACACCTTC
NA TRBJ1-4 TRBV18 TRBD1 CASSPSVQGDEKLFF TGTGCCAGCTCACCAAGCGTACAGGGGGATGAAAAACTGTTTTTT
NA TRBJ2-7 TRBV5-1 TRBD1 CASSLDGQGAYEQYF TGCGCCAGCAGTCTAGACGGACAGGGGGCCTACGAGCAGTACTTC
NA TRBJ1-5 TRBV18 NA CASSPSPRDKFGLANQPQHF TGTGCCAGCTCACCAAGCCCAAGGGACAAATTTGGATTAGCGAATCAGCCCCAGCATTTT
NA TRBJ2-1 TRBV24-1 TRBD2 CATSSRLAGGHEEQFF TGTGCCACCAGTAGTCGACTAGCGGGGGGGCATGAGGAGCAGTTCTTC
NA TRBJ1-1 TRBV10-3 NA CAISEAGQGDTEAFF TGTGCCATCAGTGAAGCAGGGCAGGGCGACACTGAAGCTTTCTTT
NA TRBJ2-5 TRBV7-8 TRBD2 CASSLSGGLVETQYF TGTGCCAGCAGCTTATCCGGGGGACTAGTAGAGACCCAGTACTTC
NA TRBJ1-5 TRBV18 NA CASSPPAGPGNQPQHF TGTGCCAGCTCACCACCCGCCGGTCCCGGCAATCAGCCCCAGCATTTT
few TRBJ1-5 TRBV10-2 NA CASSDPGNQPQHF TGCGCCAGCAGTGATCCCGGTAATCAGCCCCAGCATTTT
NA TRBJ2-1 TRBV29-1 TRBD2 CSALGGRVLDEQFF TGCAGCGCCCTCGGCGGGAGGGTACTCGATGAGCAGTTCTTC
NA TRBJ1-1 TRBV15 NA CATSSRGGNTEAFF TGTGCCACCAGCAGTAGGGGCGGGAACACTGAAGCTTTCTTT
NA TRBJ2-7 TRBV18 NA CASSLYPRSPEEQYF TGTGCCAGCTCACTTTACCCCCGGTCCCCCGAAGAGCAGTACTTC
few TRBJ2-7 TRBV7-9 TRBD2 CASSFTSGAYEQYF TGTGCCAGCAGTTTCACTAGCGGGGCCTACGAGCAGTACTTC
once TRBJ2-5 TRBV5-5 TRBD1 CASSLGTGRQETQYF TGTGCCAGCAGCCTCGGGACAGGGAGACAAGAGACCCAGTACTTC
few TRBJ2-1 TRBV9 TRBD2 CASSVDLAGAQGEQFF TGTGCCAGCAGCGTAGACCTAGCGGGGGCCCAGGGTGAGCAGTTCTTC
NA TRBJ2-5 TRBV5-1 TRBD1 CASIPDRAWRETQYF TGCGCCAGCATCCCGGACAGGGCCTGGCGGGAGACCCAGTACTTC